A single sample gave rise to the 17 T cell receptor beta chains below, sequenced in a study of Graves' ophthalmopathy and Graves' hyperthyroidism. The study amplified TCR beta CDR3 regions using RNA transcripts. Amplification began with first-round RT-PCR using HTBI primers, then second-round multiplex PCR was performed. TCRdb reprocessed the multiplex PCR reads via MiXCR and lists one record per CDR3 protein. The table shows around 40,000 distinct CDR3 sequences, with over 40% occurring only once. Sequencing used peripheral blood. These receptors were taken from an adult man with Graves' ophthalmopathy.

This chain links TRBV7-3 with TRBJ1-1, with D possibly matching TRBD1 (6 bases). This CDR3 has 13 residues. CDR1 SGHTA and CDR2 FQGTGA come from the germline V gene. Trimming removed 11 bases at V and 4 bases at J, with 17 bases between. CDR3 nucleotide sequence: TGTGCCTGGAGACACGACAGGCTCACTGAAGCTTTCTTT. Translation gives CAWRHDRLTEAFF.

This clonotype was seen many times. The J gene is TRBJ2-7, the V gene TRBV20-1; weak D call: TRBD1 (6 bases). Trimming pared 6 bases from V and 4 bases from J, leaving 19 bases between. This CDR3 comprises 14 residues. Germline CDR1 DFQATT, CDR2 SNEGSKA (reference sequence). CDR3 sequence: CSAAPGLGGYEQYF. The CDR3 nucleotides read TGCAGTGCGGCACCCGGGCTAGGGGGTTACGAGCAGTACTTC.

By its share, this clonotype is medium-sized. V gene TRBV2 combines with J gene TRBJ1-2, with TRBD1 matching 8 bases. Germline CDR1 and CDR2: SNHLY and FYNNEI. The V gene end was trimmed by 3 bases and the J gene end by 5 bases; junction bases not matched to a gene: 5. This CDR3 is built from 14 residues. CDR3 DNA sequence: TGTGCCAGCAGTGAGCAGGACAGGGTGTATGGCTACACCTTC. Translating gives CASSEQDRVYGYTF. The full variable domain, its missing parts supplied by reference TRBV2 and TRBJ1-2, is EPEVTQTPSHQVTQMGQEVILRCVPISNHLYFYWYRQILGQKVEFLVSFYNNEISEKSEIFDDQFSVERPDGSNFTLKIRSTKLEDSAMYFCASSEQDRVYGYTFGSGTRLTVV.

This sequence joins TRBV27 and TRBJ2-3; D call uncertain. V shed 10 bases and J shed 6 bases, with 11 bases lying between them. Per germline, CDR1 MNHEY and CDR2 SMNVEV (reference sequence). CDR3 size: 11 residues. The CDR3 bases are TGTGCCACAACGACGATGGATACGCAGTATTTT. Its protein product is CATTTMDTQYF.

CDR3 sequence (DNA): TGTGCCAGTAGTATAGTTTTTCGTCACAGGGGAATGAACACTGAAGCTTTCTTT. Translating it yields CASSIVFRHRGMNTEAFF. The chain joins TRBV19 to TRBJ1-1; 7 nucleotides match TRBD1. CDR1 is LNHDA and CDR2 is SQIVND in the germline V gene (reference sequence). The CDR3 sequence is 18 residues long. The V and J ends lost 1 base and 0 bases, in that order; junction bases with no gene match: 11. The full variable domain, in which reference TRBV19 and TRBJ1-1 provide the parts outside the CDR3, is DGGITQSPKYLFRKEGQNVTLSCEQNLNHDAMYWYRQDPGQGLRLIYYSQIVNDFQKGDIAEGYSVSREKKESFPLTVTSAQKNPTAFYLCASSIVFRHRGMNTEAFFGQGTRLTVV.

This clonotype was seen repeatedly, ten times or more. The chain is built from TRBV11-3 and TRBJ2-1; 10 bases agree with TRBD1. V was clipped by 5 bases and J by 6 bases; unmatched bases: 7. This CDR3 is 15 amino acids long. Germline values: CDR1 SGHNT, CDR2 YENEEA. DNA of the CDR3: TGTGCCAGCAGCGAACGACAGGGGGCGGTCAATGAGCAGTTCTTC. Protein sequence: CASSERQGAVNEQFF.

This clonotype was observed many times. The chain is built from TRBV20-1 and TRBJ2-1, with a possible D match to TRBD2 (5 bases). Germline V gene lookup returns CDR1 DFQATT and CDR2 SNEGSKA (reference sequence). The CDR3 has 15 amino acids. V dropped 3 bases and J dropped 0 bases, with 12 bases sitting between them. The chain's CDR3 is CSARVTTNSYNEQFF. Here the CDR3 DNA reads TGCAGTGCTAGGGTGACTACCAACTCCTACAATGAGCAGTTCTTC.

This clonotype was counted at least ten times. The chain joins TRBV11-2 to TRBJ1-3; D is ambiguous. Trimming removed 4 bases at V and 2 bases at J, with 6 bases between. The CDR3 has 13 amino acids. Germline V gene lookup returns CDR1 SGHAT and CDR2 FQNNGV. Written as DNA, the CDR3 is TGTGCCAGCAGCTCCCTCCCTGGAAACACCATATATTTT. Protein: CASSSLPGNTIYF.

This chain connects TRBV7-2 to TRBJ2-3; D possibly matches TRBD1 or TRBD2 (5 bases each). The germline V and J ends were trimmed by 7 bases and 11 bases, with 22 bases remaining between them. The CDR3 totals 14 residues. Germline V gives CDR1 SGHTA, CDR2 FQGNSA. CDR3 region: CASTPRGNYNEQYF. The CDR3 DNA reads TGTGCCAGCACCCCGAGGGGTAATTACAATGAGCAGTATTTT.

This chain joins TRBV29-1 and TRBJ1-5, with a tentative D call TRBD1 (6 bases). The V and J ends lost 4 bases and 3 bases respectively, with 10 bases between them. The CDR3 length is 13 residues. CDR1 is SQVTM, CDR2 ANQGSEA, per germline. The CDR3 sequence is CSVARDNNQPQHF. The CDR3 DNA follows: TGCAGCGTTGCCCGGGACAACAATCAGCCCCAGCATTTT.

This clonotype was counted many times. This may be a read error, as it is one base from a much larger clone. This rearrangement joins TRBV6-5 to TRBJ2-7, with 7 bases identical to TRBD1. With 2 bases clipped from V and 8 bases from J, the junction kept 6 bases outside the gene matches. Per the germline V gene, CDR1 is MNHEY and CDR2 is SVGAGI. The CDR3 contains 13 residues. CDR3 DNA: TGTGCCAGCAGTTACCTTACAGGGGACAAGCAGTACGTC. Residues: CASSYLTGDKQYV.

On this clonotype itself: At one end, the junction sequence differs from germline, possibly due to a read error. As DNA, the CDR3 is TGCGCCGGCAGCTTGGCTCCTAGCGGGGGGCCGGGCTCCTACGAGCAGTACTTC. Amino acid sequence: CAGSLAPSGGPGSYEQYF. The chain has TRBV5-1 and TRBJ2-7; 11 bases line up with TRBD2. The CDR3 loop spans 18 amino acids. Per germline, CDR1 SGHRS and CDR2 YFSETQ.

This clonotype was recorded many times. This chain links TRBV4-1 with TRBJ1-5, with D possibly being TRBD1 (5 bases). This CDR3 comprises 16 residues. Looked up from germline, CDR1 is MGHRA and CDR2 is YSYEKL. V lost 2 bases and J lost 3, with 14 bases in between. Written as DNA, the CDR3 is TGCGCCAGCAGCCAATTCGCCGGGACTTTCAATCAGCCCCAGCATTTT. Its translation is CASSQFAGTFNQPQHF.

This clonotype has ten or more counts. The chain links TRBV9 to TRBJ1-2; tentatively, D is TRBD1 (5 bases). Per the germline V gene, CDR1 is SGDLS and CDR2 is YYNGEE. V lost 0 bases and J lost 4, with 10 bases in between. This CDR3 region has 14 residues. The CDR3 DNA follows: TGTGCCAGCAGCGTAGCAGGGTCGAGCTATGGCTACACCTTC. It encodes CASSVAGSSYGYTF.

The chain is built from TRBV4-1 and TRBJ2-7, with D perhaps TRBD1 (5 bases). V dropped 1 base and J dropped 4 bases, with 17 bases sitting between them. This CDR3 is 16 amino acids long. The germline V gene has CDR1 MGHRA and CDR2 YSYEKL. CDR3 in amino acids: CASSQVSGRVEYEQYF. The CDR3 DNA sequence: TGCGCCAGCAGCCAAGTCAGTGGCAGGGTTGAGTACGAGCAGTACTTC.

This chain links TRBV10-1 with TRBJ1-6; 9 nucleotides match TRBD1. The CDR3 loop spans 18 amino acids. V was pared by 8 bases and J by 7 bases, with 18 bases of the junction left unmatched. The germline V gene has CDR1 WNHNN and CDR2 SYGVQD (reference sequence). CDR3 coding DNA: TGCGCCAGCCAAAACGACCGGGACAGGGATTACCCGAATTCACCCCTCCACTTT. It translates to CASQNDRDRDYPNSPLHF.

At least ten counts were recorded for this clonotype. This rearrangement joins TRBV20-1 to TRBJ2-2; D might be TRBD1 (5 bases). CDR1 DFQATT and CDR2 SNEGSKA come from the germline V gene (reference sequence). V lost 3 bases and J lost 2, with 10 bases in between. The CDR3 consists of 14 residues. Here the CDR3 reads CSASLGLNTGELFF. Written as DNA, the CDR3 is TGCAGTGCTAGTCTGGGGCTTAACACCGGGGAGCTGTTTTTT.